This T cell receptor (beta chain) was obtained from a study of PD-1 blockade in classical Hodgkin lymphoma. The study, taken as a whole, reports: Reports indicated that newly diagnosed patients had lower baseline TCR diversity than healthy donors did.

This CDR3 spans 15 amino acids. The germline gives CDR1 SGHVS, CDR2 FQNEAQ. Trimming took 5 bases from V and 5 from J; bases not matched to a gene: 9. Libraries were prepared by immunoSEQ multiplex PCR; TCRdb keeps only in-frame clonotypes and omits some of them. The table lists approximately 60,000 clones, about nine tenths of them singletons. Worth noting for this clone: Its antigen remains unidentified.

All patients experienced relapse after autologous stem cell transplantation, and brentuximab vedotin exposure was variable. This TCR came from a human donor with classical Hodgkin lymphoma. The chain carries TRBV7-8 and TRBJ2-5; TRBD1 aligns across 9 bases. The sequencing here drew on peripheral blood mononuclear cells (PBMCs), taken at baseline. The CDR3: CASSPTQGAGETQYF. Here the CDR3 DNA reads TGTGCCAGCAGCCCCACACAGGGGGCCGGGGAGACCCAGTACTTC.